This TCR beta chain is from a study of CD8+CD57+ T cells in acquired aplastic anemia. Study in general: The average for DNA from sorted CD4+ and CD8+ cells was approximately 3.2 ug.

All sequencing subjects had displayed CD8+CD57+ cell expansion on flow cytometry. Patients, without exception, had severe acquired aplastic anemia. Profiles of TCR beta VDJ and CDR3 were generated from a genomic DNA template. In TCRdb, the reads were re-called with MiXCR into one record per CDR3 protein. The profile covers approximately 250,000 distinct CDR3 sequences, with 65% to 90% appearing a single time and about 41% taken by the ten largest. Germline V gene lookup returns CDR1 SGHTA and CDR2 FQGNSA. The CDR3 length is 12 residues, termini included. Concerning this clonotype itself: Its cognate antigen is unknown. No conserved phenylalanine or tryptophan ends this CDR3, so it is likely a read error. The DNA is left out, because the CDR3 cannot be placed on it with certainty; the CDR3 is given as TCRdb lists it.

Whole-study results and caveats: Patients and controls shared approximately 30 CD8+ CDR3 sequences. The study found no significant CD8+ Simpson's diversity difference between patients and controls.

The TCR was taken from a human donor with aplastic anemia. The rearrangement links TRBV7-2 to TRBJ2-2. Sequencing input: sorted CD4+, CD8+, or CD8+CD57+ T cells (not recorded which) from PBMCs. CDR3 protein: CASSLVGGPVFL.